This TCR beta chain was identified during a study of control samples from healthy donors and cancer patients. TCRdb's table, derived via immunoSEQ multiplex PCR, lists solely in-frame clones and lacks some. This sample carries just under 150,000 clones, about 91% of them seen once, and the ten largest clones take roughly 3.2%. There are 15 residues in the CDR3. Germline assignment: CDR1 ENHRY and CDR2 SYGVKD. Trimming removed 8 bases at V and 0 bases at J, with 14 bases between. This receptor was obtained from a man aged 25 to 40 in good health. This chain uses TRBV10-3 with TRBJ1-5; no definite D call. The sequenced sample was blood. The CDR3 is CAIAGGSTSNQPQHF. CDR3 coding DNA: TGTGCCATCGCGGGAGGATCCACTAGCAATCAGCCCCAGCATTTT.